This passage covers 19 T cell receptor beta chains from one sample sequenced in a study of vaccination and CD4 T cells after COVID-19. These receptors' targets are unknown. The Oncomine TCR Beta short-read assay sequenced DNA from cultured CD4+ T cells. TCRdb processed the PCR reads anew with MiXCR; each CDR3 protein has one entry. This sample has some 25,000 distinct CDR3 sequences, with more than 40% found just once. Described treatment: approximately nine-day PBMC culture with coronavirus spike peptide pools or control peptides (ViraFEST assay). Material for sequencing was CD4+ T cells from blood, cultured in vitro. These receptors originate from a human donor who had recovered from COVID-19.

This chain links TRBV20-1 with TRBJ1-2, with no clear D. Trimming pared 0 bases from V and 4 bases from J, leaving 9 bases between. CDR3 size: 13 residues. Germline CDR1 reads DFQATT; CDR2 reads SNEGSKA (reference sequence). The CDR3 DNA reads as TGCAGTGCTAGAGAGGGTCCAGGCTATGGCTACACCTTC. Translated: CSAREGPGYGYTF.

The chain employs TRBV20-1 and TRBJ2-3; D unclear. V gave up 3 bases and J gave up 2 bases, with 6 bases separating them. CDR1 is DFQATT and CDR2 is SNEGSKA in the germline V gene (reference sequence). The CDR3 spans 12 residues. This CDR3 is CSARQTTDTQYF. The DNA for the CDR3 is TGCAGTGCTAGGCAAACCACAGATACGCAGTATTTT.

This clonotype turned up a few times. The CDR3 DNA follows: TGTGCCAGTAGTATGGGGACAGGGGGAGCCTACGAGCAGTACTTC. As protein: CASSMGTGGAYEQYF. V gene TRBV19 combines with J gene TRBJ2-7, with 11 bases lining up with TRBD1. V shed 3 bases and J 2 bases; nucleotides not matched to a gene: 3. The CDR3 extends over 15 amino acids. Germline CDR1 reads LNHDA; CDR2 reads SQIVND (reference sequence).

The chain carries TRBV5-8 and TRBJ2-1, with D possibly called TRBD1 or TRBD2 (5 bases each). CDR1 and CDR2 from the germline V gene are SGHTS and YDEGEE. Trimming left V 4 bases short and J 0 bases short, with 14 bases between. The CDR3 has 16 residues. The CDR3 sequence is CASSRRDLSSYNEQFF. The DNA of the CDR3 is TGTGCCAGCAGCCGCAGGGACCTAAGCTCCTACAATGAGCAGTTCTTC.

The genes are TRBV10-2 and TRBJ2-1; D unclear. Germline loops: CDR1 WSHSY, CDR2 SAAADI. The CDR3 has 14 amino acids. V shed 2 bases and J shed 6 bases, with 11 bases lying between them. The CDR3 region is CASSETGFFNEQFF. The CDR3 DNA is TGCGCCAGCAGTGAGACCGGATTTTTCAATGAGCAGTTCTTC.

This clonotype appeared a few times. The chain uses TRBV20-1 and TRBJ1-5; a weak D match, TRBD1 (6 bases). The germline CDR1 and CDR2 sequences are DFQATT and SNEGSKA (reference sequence). Trimming pared 5 bases from V and 4 bases from J, leaving 15 bases between. This CDR3 spans 14 amino acids. CDR3 in DNA: TGCAGTGCTTACCCGGGGGCCGCGAATCAGCCCCAGCATTTT. It is translated as CSAYPGAANQPQHF.

The rearrangement links TRBV18 to TRBJ1-1, with D unclear. The germline gives CDR1 KGHSH, CDR2 LQKENI. The CDR3 contains 15 residues. V shed 2 bases and J shed 1 base, with 11 bases lying between them. The CDR3, as DNA: TGTGCCAGCTCACCAAATACAGTGGGGAACACTGAAGCTTTCTTT. Amino acids: CASSPNTVGNTEAFF.

The chain uses TRBV5-1 and TRBJ2-7; 11 bases are shared with TRBD1. Germline values: CDR1 SGHRS, CDR2 YFSETQ. The CDR3 covers 15 residues. With V trimmed by 4 bases and J by 0 bases, 3 bases remained unmatched. CDR3 DNA: TGCGCCAGCAGCGTGGGACAGGGGGGCTCCTACGAGCAGTACTTC. Residues: CASSVGQGGSYEQYF.

The sample holds one count of this clonotype. The chain employs TRBV7-2 and TRBJ2-7; no firm D call. Germline-derived CDR1 and CDR2 are SGHTA and FQGNSA. CDR3 length: 15 residues. Trimming removed 1 base from V and 3 bases from J, with 13 bases in between. The CDR3 region has the DNA TGTGCCAGCAGCTTAGTTTCTGGGGAACTCTACGAGCAGTACTTC. Its translation is CASSLVSGELYEQYF.

This clonotype was seen only once. The chain links TRBV7-9 to TRBJ1-4, with D hard to call. Per the germline V gene, CDR1 is SEHNR and CDR2 is FQNEAQ (reference sequence). Trimming pared 1 base from V and 5 bases from J, leaving 5 bases between. The CDR3 sequence is 13 residues long. The CDR3 nucleotides read TGTGCCAGCAGCTTAGGGGTGAATGAAAAACTGTTTTTT. Residues: CASSLGVNEKLFF.

This clonotype has only a few counts. The V call is TRBV7-9, the J call TRBJ2-3; D is unresolved. From germline, CDR1 is SEHNR and CDR2 FQNEAQ (reference sequence). The germline V and J ends were trimmed by 0 bases and 0 bases, with 4 bases remaining between them. This CDR3 comprises 14 residues. The CDR3: CASSLADSTDTQYF. The CDR3 coding sequence is TGTGCCAGCAGCTTAGCAGATAGCACAGATACGCAGTATTTT.

The rearrangement links TRBV23-1 to TRBJ1-1; TRBD1 might be the D (6 bases). TRBV23-1 is filed as an ORF, its function uncertain. The ends were cut back, 0 bases at V and 6 bases at J, with 17 bases in the middle. This CDR3 region has 16 residues. CDR3 in amino acids: CASSQSNTGRWAEAFF. The DNA of the CDR3 is TGCGCCAGCAGTCAATCGAACACAGGGCGGTGGGCTGAAGCTTTCTTT.

The chain is built from TRBV11-3 and TRBJ2-1; D could derive from TRBD1 or TRBD2 (5 bases each). Trimming left V 0 bases short and J 6 bases short, with 18 bases between. CDR1 and CDR2 (germline): SGHNT, YENEEA. The CDR3 sequence is 17 residues long. CDR3 bases: TGTGCCAGCAGCTTAGATCGAGGGGCCAGGGTCCCCAATGAGCAGTTCTTC. Protein sequence: CASSLDRGARVPNEQFF.

The chain has TRBV12-3 or TRBV12-4 and TRBJ1-2; D remains ambiguous. The CDR3 length is 13 residues. V was cut by 3 bases and J by 1 base, with 6 bases left in between. As DNA, the CDR3 is TGTGCCAGCAGTTTTAAAGTTAACTATGGCTACACCTTC. Amino acids: CASSFKVNYGYTF.

The gene calls are TRBV5-6 and TRBJ2-2, with 12 bases aligning to TRBD2. CDR3 length: 17 amino acids. The V gene end was trimmed by 5 bases and the J gene end by 4 bases; junction bases not matched to a gene: 9. The germline gives CDR1 SGHDT, CDR2 YYEEEE. CDR3 nucleotide sequence: TGTGCCAGCAGGGGAGCACTAGCGGGGGGCCGCACCGGGGAGCTGTTTTTT. It specifies CASRGALAGGRTGELFF.

The rearrangement joins TRBV28 to TRBJ2-1, with 11 bases that match TRBD1. The V gene end was trimmed by 6 bases and the J gene end by 6 bases; junction bases not matched to a gene: 10. The CDR3 is 16 residues long. CDR1 is MDHEN, CDR2 SYDVKM, per germline. CDR3 coding DNA: TGTGCCAGCAGCTCCTACCCCGGGACAGGGGGCAATGAGCAGTTCTTC. Translated: CASSSYPGTGGNEQFF.

The chain is built from TRBV11-2 and TRBJ1-1, with D unresolved. Germline V lookup: CDR1 SGHAT, CDR2 FQNNGV. This CDR3 comprises 15 residues. Trimming removed 0 bases from V and 1 base from J, with 9 bases in between. The CDR3 DNA sequence: TGTGCCAGCAGCTTAGAAACCCACCGGAACACTGAAGCTTTCTTT. Translation gives CASSLETHRNTEAFF.

This clonotype was observed a handful of times. This rearrangement joins TRBV6-1 to TRBJ1-6, with D uncertain. CDR1 is MNHNS and CDR2 is SASEGT in the germline V gene. V lost 6 bases and J lost 7, with 10 bases in between. The CDR3 sequence is 13 residues long. CDR3 amino acids: CASSATGNSPLHF. The CDR3 nucleotides read TGTGCCAGCAGCGCGACCGGCAATTCACCCCTCCACTTT.

This clonotype has just a few counts. The CDR3 loop reads CASRPTGTSGLSQETQYF. The DNA for the CDR3 is TGTGCCAGCAGACCCACCGGGACTAGCGGGCTTAGCCAAGAGACCCAGTACTTC. The V gene is TRBV27, the J gene TRBJ2-5, with TRBD2 identical over 12 bases. The CDR3 extends over 18 amino acids. The germline V gene encodes CDR1 MNHEY and CDR2 SMNVEV (reference sequence). J was trimmed by 1 base and V by 6 bases; bases with no gene match: 12.